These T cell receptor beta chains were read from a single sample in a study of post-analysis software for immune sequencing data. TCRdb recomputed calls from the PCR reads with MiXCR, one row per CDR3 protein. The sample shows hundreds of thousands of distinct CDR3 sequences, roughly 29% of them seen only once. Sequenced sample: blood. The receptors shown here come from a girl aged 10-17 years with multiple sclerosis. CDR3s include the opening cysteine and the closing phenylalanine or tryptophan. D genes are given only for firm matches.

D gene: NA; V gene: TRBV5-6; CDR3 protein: CASSSQGPPSYEQYF
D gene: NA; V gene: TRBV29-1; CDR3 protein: CSAGGGDSPYEQYF
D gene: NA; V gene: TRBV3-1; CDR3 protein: CASSQTPYTQYF
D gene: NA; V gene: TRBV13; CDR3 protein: CASSPTESSYNEQFF
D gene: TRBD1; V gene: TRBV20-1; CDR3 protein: CSTRGTGGSNQPQHF
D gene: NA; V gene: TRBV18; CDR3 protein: CASSFGGSYNSPLHF
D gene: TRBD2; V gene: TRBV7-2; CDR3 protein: CASSLWPPGLAEPDTQYF
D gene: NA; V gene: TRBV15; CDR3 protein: CATSVDPDDEQYF
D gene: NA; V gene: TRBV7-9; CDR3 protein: CACSTLTDWVSPPHF
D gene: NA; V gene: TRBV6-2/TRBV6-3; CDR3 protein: CASRDPGSPEQYF
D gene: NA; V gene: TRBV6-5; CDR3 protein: CASRRLNEQFF
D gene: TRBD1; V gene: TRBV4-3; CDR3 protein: CASSQDRKLSYEQYF
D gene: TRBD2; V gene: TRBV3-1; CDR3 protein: CASSHLGTPGGEQYF
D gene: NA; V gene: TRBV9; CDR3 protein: CASSAPTVTETQYF
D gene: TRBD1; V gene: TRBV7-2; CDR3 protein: CASSLQGALGYTF
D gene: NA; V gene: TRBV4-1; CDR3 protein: CASSQVSASVHNEQFF
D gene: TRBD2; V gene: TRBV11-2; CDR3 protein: CASSLGLAVTGELFF
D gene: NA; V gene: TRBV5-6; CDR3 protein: CASSLVTGSPIQTQYF
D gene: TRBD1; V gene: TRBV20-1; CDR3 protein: CSARDRQGVYNEQFF
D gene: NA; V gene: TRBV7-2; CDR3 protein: CASSSSLGQYF